This TCR beta chain was recovered during a study of blood T cell repertoires in COVID-19. Study as a whole: PBMCs, B-cell-depleted T cells, or T cells provided the cDNA or gDNA that made up the material.

The CDR3 is 13 amino acids. The germline V gene has CDR1 SGHTA and CDR2 FQGTGA. V lost 4 bases and J lost 4, with 10 bases in between. Original methodology: Reference gene primer amplification yielded estimated nucleated cell counts. Using immunoSEQ multiplex PCR, the repertoire was profiled, and TCRdb retains in-frame clones only, with some absent. That table furnishes V, J and clone size, whereas the DNA furnished D and trimming. This sample has roughly 200,000 clones, with 84% found just once. This clone has more than one count but fewer than ten. Sequencing input: peripheral blood. This rearrangement joins TRBV7-3 to TRBJ1-2; D is undetermined. The TCR sequence derives from a woman older than 75 with active or convalescent COVID-19. The CDR3 is CASSSAEGYGYTF. The DNA for the CDR3 is TGTGCCAGCAGCTCGGCTGAGGGCTATGGCTACACCTTC.